This T cell receptor beta chain was observed in a study of tumor and adjacent non-tumor tissue in lung cancer. Study-level points and caveats: Tumor tissue had significantly higher TCR diversity than normal lung.

The library came from three nested PCR rounds adapted from ARM-PCR protocols. Using its own MiXCR run on the multiplex PCR reads, TCRdb lists one record per CDR3 protein. The sample has about 80,000 distinct CDR3 sequences, 72% seen once. No cell sorting was done before RNA was extracted from the tissue. This clonotype was seen ten or more times. Its antigen is still unknown. An end of the junction does not agree with germline; a read error may underlie this. This TCR came from a woman in her 40s with non-small cell lung cancer. What was sequenced was lung tumor tissue.

The CDR3 spells CASSQEKTSGGKVHF. The CDR3 nucleotides read TGCGCCAGCAGCCAAGAAAAGACTAGCGGGGGGAAAGTACACTTC. The chain combines TRBV4-1 with TRBJ2-5; TRBD2 agrees at 13 bases. Germline CDR1 MGHRA, CDR2 YSYEKL. The CDR3 runs 15 residues.